The 31 T cell receptor beta chains presented below share a single source sample, sequenced in a study of T-cell reconstitution after alpha-beta-depleted transplantation in children. Molecular barcoding with unique molecular identifiers was used for the TCRbeta library. TCRdb passed the PCR reads through MiXCR, listing each CDR3 protein once. The repertoire consists of about 830,000 distinct CDR3 sequences, with approximately 15% occurring once and the leading ten covering approximately 5%. The sequencing used PBMCs, mostly from graft donor cells, collected 360 days after TCRalphabeta/CD19-depleted stem cell transplant. Source of these receptors: a male patient under 18 who had a stem cell transplant for acute lymphoblastic leukemia, so the T cells may come from the graft donor.

The rearrangement links TRBV10-3 to TRBJ2-3; maybe TRBD2 (6 bases). From germline, CDR1 is ENHRY and CDR2 SYGVKD. V lost 10 bases, J lost 6 bases, and 17 bases lay in between. CDR3 size: 13 residues. CDR3 DNA sequence: TGTGCCAGTTCGACGGGGGACGAGGATACGCAGTATTTT. Translated, it gives CASSTGDEDTQYF.

This clonotype showed up just a few times. This rearrangement joins TRBV7-9 to TRBJ1-4; 8 nucleotides agree with TRBD1. Germline V gene data show CDR1 as SEHNR and CDR2 as FQNEAQ (reference sequence). J was trimmed by 6 bases and V by 4 bases; bases with no gene match: 7. This CDR3 region has 15 residues. The CDR3 DNA is TGTGCCAGCAGCTCAGACAGGGGCAAAGATGAAAAACTGTTTTTT. This codes for CASSSDRGKDEKLFF.

The chain joins TRBV7-8 to TRBJ2-7; D is uncertain. This CDR3 has 17 residues. V lost 3 bases, J lost 4 bases, and 22 bases lay in between. The germline gives CDR1 SGHVS, CDR2 FQNEAQ. CDR3 sequence: CASSFLIPTIGLYEQYF. CDR3 coding DNA: TGTGCCAGCAGCTTCCTTATCCCGACAATCGGTCTTTACGAGCAGTACTTC. The full variable domain, with the rest looked up from reference TRBV7-8 and TRBJ2-7, is GAGVSQSPRYKVAKRGQDVALRCDPISGHVSLFWYQQALGQGPEFLTYFQNEAQLDKSGLPSDRFFAERPEGSVSTLKIQRTQQEDSAVYLCASSFLIPTIGLYEQYFGPGTRLTVT.

The chain combines TRBV14 with TRBJ2-7; tentative D call: TRBD2 (5 bases). V shed 2 bases and J shed 3 bases, with 14 bases lying between them. CDR1 is SGHDN, CDR2 FVKESK, per germline. This CDR3 spans 15 amino acids. In nucleotides, the CDR3 is TGTGCCAGCAGCCAATTGAGCTCTAGCTTCTACGAGCAGTACTTC. It specifies CASSQLSSSFYEQYF.

This rearrangement joins TRBV7-3 to TRBJ1-1; D might be TRBD1 (5 bases). The germline CDR1 and CDR2 sequences are SGHTA and FQGTGA. This CDR3 is 15 amino acids long. V was shortened by 5 bases and J by 5 bases, with 18 bases between the two germline ends. CDR3 loop: CASSPESTVLTEAFF. The CDR3 nucleotides read TGTGCCAGCAGCCCTGAATCGACAGTGCTTACTGAAGCTTTCTTT.

This clonotype was detected only a few times. The J gene is TRBJ2-3, the V gene TRBV4-1, with D possibly being TRBD2 (6 bases). This CDR3 contains 16 residues. V was pared by 2 bases and J by 0 bases, with 12 bases between. CDR1 is MGHRA and CDR2 is YSYEKL in the germline V gene. The CDR3, as DNA: TGCGCCAGCAGCCAACACCCTAGCGTCAGCACAGATACGCAGTATTTT. It encodes CASSQHPSVSTDTQYF.

This clonotype was picked up a small number of times. This chain links TRBV28 with TRBJ1-4; 8 nucleotides agree with TRBD1. J lost 13 bases, V lost 3 bases, and 4 bases had no gene match. CDR1 MDHEN and CDR2 SYDVKM come from the germline V gene. CDR3 length equals 12 residues. This chain's CDR3 is CASSFGGTGLFF. CDR3 nucleotide sequence: TGTGCCAGCAGTTTCGGGGGGACAGGACTGTTTTTT.

This clonotype was counted between two and nine times. This sequence joins TRBV14 and TRBJ2-6; D call uncertain. V shed 0 bases and J shed 0 bases, with 9 bases lying between them. The germline gives CDR1 SGHDN, CDR2 FVKESK. The CDR3 has 17 residues. CDR3 loop: CASSQDVRYSGANVLTF. The CDR3 DNA is TGTGCCAGCAGCCAAGACGTGAGATACTCTGGGGCCAACGTCCTGACTTTC.

There are many counts of this clonotype. This chain joins TRBV11-2 and TRBJ2-1; a possible D gene is TRBD1 (5 bases). Between the trimmed V and J ends, which lost 7 bases and 8 bases, there was a span of 21 bases. Germline assignment: CDR1 SGHAT and CDR2 FQNNGV. The CDR3 totals 15 residues. The CDR3 loop reads CASTVRASQIYEQFF. DNA for the CDR3: TGTGCCAGCACCGTCAGGGCATCCCAAATATATGAGCAGTTCTTC.

V and J are TRBV29-1 and TRBJ1-1; D remains unclear. The CDR3 sequence is 14 residues long. V was cut by 0 bases and J by 5 bases, with 13 bases left in between. Per germline, CDR1 SQVTM and CDR2 ANQGSEA. The CDR3 nucleotides read TGCAGCGTTGAAGATCCCTATGCTGGTACTGAAGCTTTCTTT. This gives the protein CSVEDPYAGTEAFF.

The table lists this clonotype with many counts. This chain connects TRBV12-3 or TRBV12-4 to TRBJ2-5, with TRBD1 matching over 10 bases. J gave up 4 bases and V 6 bases, and 5 bases lay outside the gene matches. The CDR3 covers 14 residues. The CDR3 region is CASSFDRGRETQYF. In DNA form, the CDR3 reads TGTGCCAGCAGCTTCGACAGGGGGCGAGAGACCCAGTACTTC.

The chain uses TRBV7-3 and TRBJ1-6; D unresolved. Germline lookup yields CDR1 SGHTA and CDR2 FQGTGA. Trimming left V 5 bases short and J 4 bases short, with 12 bases between. The CDR3 has 15 residues. The CDR3 sequence is CASSPGGWYNSPLHF. The DNA for the CDR3 is TGTGCCAGCAGCCCCGGAGGGTGGTATAATTCACCCCTCCACTTT.

J is TRBJ2-2 and V is TRBV2; D call uncertain. Trimming pared 3 bases from V and 6 bases from J, leaving 17 bases between. The V gene's germline CDR1 is SNHLY and CDR2 FYNNEI. The CDR3 sequence is 16 residues long. The CDR3 loop reads CASSDYRPMISGELFF. CDR3 nucleotides: TGTGCCAGCAGTGACTATCGCCCCATGATCTCCGGGGAGCTGTTTTTT.

The chain couples TRBV7-9 to TRBJ2-5; tentatively, D is TRBD1 (6 bases). The CDR3 contains 15 residues. V was cut by 1 base and J by 4 bases, with 13 bases left in between. Germline V gene data show CDR1 as SEHNR and CDR2 as FQNEAQ (reference sequence). The CDR3 DNA reads as TGTGCCAGCAGCTTAGAACAGGGTGGCGCAGAGACCCAGTACTTC. It specifies CASSLEQGGAETQYF. The full variable domain, with the rest looked up from reference TRBV7-9 and TRBJ2-5, is DTGVSQNPRHKITKRGQNVTFRCDPISEHNRLYWYRQTLGQGPEFLTYFQNEAQLEKSRLLSDRFSAERPKGSFSTLEIQRTEQGDSAMYLCASSLEQGGAETQYFGPGTRLLVL.

The V and J genes are TRBV25-1 and TRBJ1-3, with D maybe TRBD1 (6 bases). Germline V gene data show CDR1 as MGHDK and CDR2 as SYGVNS. The V end was cut by 3 bases, the J end by 0 bases, with 9 bases between. This CDR3 has 15 amino acids. CDR3 nucleotides: TGTGCCAGCAGTGATACAGGGAGCTCTGGAAACACCATATATTTT. Encoded protein: CASSDTGSSGNTIYF. The full variable domain, in which reference TRBV25-1 and TRBJ1-3 provide the parts outside the CDR3, is EADIYQTPRYLVIGTGKKITLECSQTMGHDKMYWYQQDPGMELHLIHYSYGVNSTEKGDLSSESTVSRIRTEHFPLTLESARPSHTSQYLCASSDTGSSGNTIYFGEGSWLTVV.

This clonotype was observed a few times. V gene TRBV5-1 combines with J gene TRBJ2-1; D is uncertain. V was cut by 0 bases and J by 5 bases, with 9 bases left in between. CDR1 is SGHRS and CDR2 is YFSETQ in the germline V gene. This CDR3 is 14 amino acids long. CDR3 loop: CASSLGPSNNEQFF. CDR3 nucleotide sequence: TGCGCCAGCAGCTTGGGCCCGTCCAACAATGAGCAGTTCTTC.

This clonotype was observed a few times. The chain carries TRBV25-1 and TRBJ2-1; 12 bases match TRBD2. V gave up 3 bases and J gave up 6 bases; unmatched junction bases: 3. The germline V gene has CDR1 MGHDK and CDR2 SYGVNS. There are 15 residues in the CDR3. DNA of the CDR3: TGTGCCAGCAGTGACCCTAGCGGGAGGGCCAATGAGCAGTTCTTC. This translates into CASSDPSGRANEQFF.

This clonotype has only a few counts. This could be a read error, since a much larger clone is one nucleotide away. The rearrangement uses TRBV27 and TRBJ2-1; 9 bases line up with TRBD1. The CDR3 has 16 residues. Trimming took 9 bases from V and 5 from J; bases not matched to a gene: 14. The germline V gene has CDR1 MNHEY and CDR2 SMNVEV (reference sequence). This CDR3 reads CARSPRTGAINNEQFF. CDR3 DNA: TGTGCCAGGAGTCCCCGGACAGGGGCGATTAACAATGAGCAGTTCTTC.

The table lists this clonotype with many counts. The chain joins TRBV25-1 to TRBJ2-1; the match to TRBD2 covers 7 bases. There are 14 residues in the CDR3. CDR1 and CDR2 (germline): MGHDK, SYGVNS. The ends lost 2 bases at V and 9 bases at J; junction bases unmatched: 7. The CDR3 bases are TGTGCCAGCAGTGAACTACTAGCGTCGGGTGAGCAGTTCTTC. This sequence encodes CASSELLASGEQFF. The whole variable domain, filled in from reference TRBV25-1 and TRBJ2-1, reads EADIYQTPRYLVIGTGKKITLECSQTMGHDKMYWYQQDPGMELHLIHYSYGVNSTEKGDLSSESTVSRIRTEHFPLTLESARPSHTSQYLCASSELLASGEQFFGPGTRLTVL.

This clonotype was seen only a few times. The chain carries TRBV12-3 or TRBV12-4 and TRBJ2-7; 8 nucleotides align to TRBD2. CDR3 length equals 15 residues. V was clipped by 6 bases and J by 6 bases; unmatched bases: 13. The CDR3 sequence is CASRNDGTSTGEQYF. In DNA form, the CDR3 reads TGTGCCAGCAGGAACGATGGGACTAGTACAGGCGAGCAGTACTTC.

This clonotype was seen more than once but under ten times. The chain combines TRBV20-1 with TRBJ2-2; TRBD2 matches at 9 bases. V was clipped by 3 bases and J by 7 bases; unmatched bases: 3. CDR1 is DFQATT and CDR2 is SNEGSKA in the germline V gene (reference sequence). The CDR3 is 13 residues long. Here the CDR3 reads CSASRAGGGELFF. The CDR3 DNA reads as TGCAGTGCTAGTAGAGCGGGAGGCGGGGAGCTGTTTTTT.

The CDR3 sequence is CSARYGLADNEQFF. DNA of the CDR3: TGCAGTGCTAGGTACGGACTAGCGGACAATGAGCAGTTCTTC. The chain combines TRBV20-1 with TRBJ2-1; 10 bases are shared with TRBD2. The CDR3 extends over 14 amino acids. Per the germline V gene, CDR1 is DFQATT and CDR2 is SNEGSKA (reference sequence). The junction had 4 bases not matched to a gene; V was cut back by 3 bases and J by 5 bases.

The chain couples TRBV5-1 to TRBJ2-3; 9 bases agree with TRBD2. The CDR3 has 16 amino acids. Germline CDR1 and CDR2: SGHRS and YFSETQ. Trimming took 2 bases from V and 0 from J; bases not matched to a gene: 4. The CDR3 loop is CASSFQTSGSTDTQYF. DNA of the CDR3: TGCGCCAGCAGCTTCCAGACTAGCGGTAGCACAGATACGCAGTATTTT.

The V call is TRBV12-3 or TRBV12-4, the J call TRBJ2-3; D possibly matches TRBD1 or TRBD2 (5 bases each). Trimming pared 1 base from V and 6 bases from J, leaving 11 bases between. The CDR3 runs to 14 residues. The chain's CDR3 is CASSLERWGDTQYF. In nucleotides, the CDR3 is TGTGCCAGCAGTTTAGAGCGCTGGGGGGATACGCAGTATTTT.

DNA for the CDR3: TGTGCCACCAGCAGAGATCGGGGGGCAGGCATTCAGTACTTC. It yields the protein CATSRDRGAGIQYF. V usage is TRBV15 and J usage is TRBJ2-4; TRBD2 is a possible D gene (7 bases). Germline V lookup: CDR1 LNHNV, CDR2 YYDKDF (reference sequence). This CDR3 region has 14 residues. Trimming shortened V by 0 bases and J by 9 bases, and 12 bases separated the two germline ends.

The chain combines TRBV29-1 with TRBJ2-5, with D uncertain. Germline V gene sequence: CDR1 SQVTM, CDR2 ANQGSEA. This CDR3 spans 13 amino acids. Trimming left V 7 bases short and J 0 bases short, with 12 bases between. This CDR3 is CSAQTGNQETQYF. In DNA, the CDR3 is TGCAGCGCCCAAACGGGTAACCAAGAGACCCAGTACTTC.

This clonotype was seen at least ten times. V and J are TRBV12-3 or TRBV12-4 and TRBJ2-4; D ambiguous. Between the trimmed V and J ends, which lost 3 bases and 8 bases, there was a span of 8 bases. This CDR3 spans 12 amino acids. The CDR3 DNA follows: TGTGCCAGCAGTTTCATCACAGACATTCAGTACTTC. As protein: CASSFITDIQYF.

The chain joins TRBV5-1 to TRBJ2-3, with D perhaps TRBD1 or TRBD2 (6 bases each). This CDR3 region has 15 residues. V lost 2 bases to trimming and J lost 4 bases, with 14 bases between them. Germline V CDR1 and CDR2: SGHRS, YFSETQ. DNA of the CDR3: TGCGCCAGCAGCTTCGCGGCAGGGGAGGCAGATACGCAGTATTTT. This translates into CASSFAAGEADTQYF.

V and J are TRBV5-1 and TRBJ2-7; D unresolved. The germline V and J ends were trimmed by 2 bases and 4 bases, with 13 bases remaining between them. The CDR3 consists of 14 residues. Germline V gene data show CDR1 as SGHRS and CDR2 as YFSETQ. CDR3: CASSFRPGSYEQYF. As DNA, the CDR3 is TGCGCCAGCAGCTTCCGTCCCGGGTCATACGAGCAGTACTTC. Full variable domain (remainder filled in from reference TRBV5-1 and TRBJ2-7): KAGVTQTPRYLIKTRGQQVTLSCSPISGHRSVSWYQQTPGQGLQFLFEYFSETQRNKGNFPGRFSGRQFSNSRSEMNVSTLELGDSALYLCASSFRPGSYEQYFGPGTRLTVT.

This clonotype appeared a few times. This chain connects TRBV5-3 to TRBJ2-3; 8 nucleotides align to TRBD2. TRBV5-3 is treated as an ORF (open reading frame) with a function not yet certain. The V gene end was trimmed by 7 bases and the J gene end by 1 base; junction bases not matched to a gene: 8. The CDR3 has 15 residues. CDR3 residues: CARDPRAGGTDTQYF. The CDR3 DNA reads TGTGCCAGAGACCCTAGAGCGGGAGGCACAGATACGCAGTATTTT.

The chain combines TRBV30 with TRBJ2-3; D is perhaps TRBD2 (5 bases). The CDR3 contains 11 residues. The germline gives CDR1 GTSNPN, CDR2 SVGIG (reference sequence). The ends were cut back, 5 bases at V and 5 bases at J, with 8 bases in the middle. DNA of the CDR3: TGTGCCTGGGGGAGAGGAGATACGCAGTATTTT. Its translation is CAWGRGDTQYF.